The T cell receptor (beta chain) under discussion was sequenced for a study of cytomegalovirus exposure and HLA in healthy donors. About the study: Early on, a data release was issued that held 80 million to 90 million unique TCRs from HLA-typed donors.

The CDR3 totals 15 residues. V shed 6 bases and J 1 base; nucleotides not matched to a gene: 8. Germline V lookup: CDR1 LGHNA, CDR2 YSLEER. This clone was counted a few times. The PCR used 60 Vbeta and 13 Jbeta primers. The repertoire was sequenced with immunoSEQ multiplex PCR; TCRdb's copy has only in-frame clones and lacks some. The sample records 170,000 or so clones, roughly four fifths being singletons. This rearrangement joins TRBV4-3 to TRBJ1-1, with TRBD1 matching 7 bases. Sample: PBMCs. The receptor was derived from a man aged 45-65 years in good health and CMV-seronegative. The CDR3 DNA sequence: TGCGCCAGCAGATTCAGGGGGGACGGGAACACTGAAGCTTTCTTT. Translation gives CASRFRGDGNTEAFF.